This T cell receptor (beta chain) emerged from a study of shared clonotypes between healthy human individuals. Regarding this clone: What it recognizes is unknown.

Libraries were prepared by immunoSEQ multiplex PCR; TCRdb keeps only in-frame clonotypes and omits some of them. This sample has about 960,000 clones, with over 60% found just once. V lost 2 bases to trimming and J lost 1 base; unmatched junction nucleotides: 11. The CDR3 runs 19 residues. The germline V gene encodes CDR1 KGHSH and CDR2 LQKENI. Study-level points and caveats: The naive CD4 repertoires of four donors were compared, and approximately 4.7% of clonotypes were shared.

The specimen was memory CD4+ T cells sorted from blood. Subset defined: CD45RA-negative fraction. The V call is TRBV18, the J call TRBJ2-2; 9 bases fit TRBD1. The source of this sequence is a man between 18 and 35 years old in good health. The CDR3 coding sequence is TGTGCCAGCTCACCAGTGTCGGGACAGGGATCCGGGAACACCGGGGAGCTGTTTTTT. Translation: CASSPVSGQGSGNTGELFF.